The TCR beta chain under discussion was sequenced for a study of tissue T cells after allogeneic stem cell transplantation. Study-wide findings and caveats: Within patients, tissue anatomy strongly shaped TCR repertoire composition. The patient cohort was small and clinically heterogeneous, with limited sampling depth. In patients and mice, blood and spleen missed much of tissue repertoire.

Data came from immunoSEQ multiplex PCR; TCRdb stores just in-frame clones and leaves some out. The repertoire has tens of thousands of clones, 65% to 80% of them found once; the top ten carry approximately 0.7%. Points on this clone: Its specificity is unknown. All gene names here are mouse names. With the read ending 1 residue before the CDR3 end, the germline J gene is used to fill in that end.

The germline CDR1 and CDR2 sequences are SGHND and FRSKSL. V gave up 1 base and J gave up 0 bases, with 8 bases separating them. The CDR3 length is 15 residues. The rearrangement joins TRBV15 to TRBJ2-3, with D hard to call. The specimen was sorted cells pooled from one or two spleens. The TCR comes from a pool of C57BL/6 mice in good health. The CDR3 loop reads CASSLERRSAETLYF. Partial CDR3 DNA: TGTGCCAGCAGTTTAGAGAGGAGGAGTGCAGAAACGCTGTAT.